This TCR beta chain was sequenced in a study of long-term antiretroviral therapy in people with HIV. Looking at the study overall: The 2015 immediate-ART recommendation was preceded by the earliest samples by about a decade. Study conclusions and caveats: Pre-ART clonal expansions dominated every time point's repertoire.

V was trimmed by 6 bases and J by 1 base, leaving 7 bases between them. Germline assignment: CDR1 MNHEY and CDR2 SMNVEV (reference sequence). The length of the CDR3 is 13 residues. At survey level, the immunoSEQ assay was run in its v3.0 version. Clones were sequenced by immunoSEQ multiplex PCR, and TCRdb holds only the in-frame ones, with some missing. The sample records about 14,000 clones, roughly three quarters being singletons. All donors provided no fewer than one pre-ART and no fewer than two post-ART PBMC samples. A word on this clone: Its antigen is currently unknown.

The receptor was derived from a man in his forties with HIV. The rearrangement joins TRBV27 to TRBJ1-5; possibly TRBD1 for D (5 bases). Sample: unsorted PBMCs, taken 3.1 years after starting antiretroviral therapy. The CDR3 nucleotides read TGTGCCAGCAGCAGGGCAAGCAATCAGCCCCAGCATTTT. Protein: CASSRASNQPQHF.